What follows are 30 T cell receptor beta chains derived from one specimen sequenced in a study of Ad26.COV2.S vaccination and SARS-CoV-2 variants. The treatment here: 19 received Ad26.COV2.S at low or high dose, single or two shots; about five received placebo; per-sample allocation not given. Specimens were obtained on day 63 following the first vaccine or placebo injection. The protocol was immunoSEQ multiplex PCR, while the TCRdb copy is restricted to in-frame clones and leaves out a portion. Among about 480,000 clones, 87% were seen once, and the ten largest hold more than 10%. Source: peripheral blood, taken in a trial of Ad26.COV2.S vaccine versus placebo. The source is a person aged 18-60 years who received the Ad26.COV2.S COVID-19 vaccine or a placebo.

The rearrangement joins TRBV2 to TRBJ2-5, with 9 bases identical to TRBD2. With V trimmed by 7 bases and J by 6 bases, 15 bases remained unmatched. CDR1 and CDR2 from the germline V gene are SNHLY and FYNNEI. The CDR3 is 16 amino acids. The CDR3 is CASTQRGAGGRKTQYF. For the CDR3, the DNA is TGTGCCAGCACCCAGCGAGGGGCGGGAGGGAGGAAGACCCAGTACTTC.

The CDR3 DNA reads TGTGCCAGCAGCTTGGGGGACTGGGATCAGCCCCAGCATTTT. Translating gives CASSLGDWDQPQHF. This sequence joins TRBV5-6 and TRBJ1-5, with D possibly matching TRBD1 (5 bases). The V and J ends lost 0 bases and 5 bases respectively, with 9 bases between them. Per germline, CDR1 SGHDT and CDR2 YYEEEE. The CDR3 contains 14 residues. The whole variable domain, remainder taken from reference TRBV5-6 and TRBJ1-5, is DAGVTQSPTHLIKTRGQQVTLRCSPKSGHDTVSWYQQALGQGPQFIFQYYEEEERQRGNFPDRFSGHQFPNYSSELNVNALLLGDSALYLCASSLGDWDQPQHFGDGTRLSIL.

The chain uses TRBV3-1 (or the pseudogene TRBV3-2) and TRBJ2-2; unclear D gene. The germline V gene encodes CDR1 LGHDT and CDR2 YNNKEL (reference sequence). Trimming cost V 8 bases and J 0 bases, with 16 bases left between them. CDR3 size: 16 residues. CDR3: CASSQGVASNTGELFF. The CDR3 DNA reads as TGTGCCAGCTCGCAAGGAGTTGCGTCGAACACCGGGGAGCTGTTTTTT.

The chain carries TRBV7-3 and TRBJ1-1; weak D call: TRBD1 (5 bases). Trimming cost V 5 bases and J 2 bases, with 12 bases left between them. This CDR3 is built from 14 residues. CDR1 and CDR2 from the germline V gene are SGHTA and FQGTGA. DNA of the CDR3: TGTGCCAGCAGCCCCCAGGGATTAAACACTGAAGCTTTCTTT. Protein sequence: CASSPQGLNTEAFF.

The chain joins TRBV9 to TRBJ2-1; TRBD2 is a possible D gene (6 bases). This CDR3 region has 13 residues. Germline V gives CDR1 SGDLS, CDR2 YYNGEE. Trimming removed 4 bases at V and 9 bases at J, with 14 bases between. CDR3 sequence (DNA): TGTGCCAGCAGCCCATATCATAGCGGTGAGCAGTTCTTC. The encoded protein is CASSPYHSGEQFF.

The gene calls are TRBV6-2 or TRBV6-3 and TRBJ2-1; the D gene is possibly TRBD2 (7 bases). The V gene lost 2 bases and the J gene lost 7 bases, with 15 bases spanning the gap. The V gene's germline CDR1 is MNHEY and CDR2 SVGEGT. The CDR3 is 15 residues long. In DNA form, the CDR3 reads TGTGCCAGCAGTTACGCGGGGGCCGGAAGTAATGAGCAGTTCTTC. Amino acid sequence: CASSYAGAGSNEQFF.

Turning to this clone: The same CDR3 can be traced to other DNA sequences in this sample. V is TRBV9 and J is TRBJ1-1; D is ambiguous. The CDR3 is made up of 14 amino acids. Per the germline V gene, CDR1 is SGDLS and CDR2 is YYNGEE. V was clipped by 0 bases and J by 2 bases, with 8 bases between them. The CDR3 DNA follows: TGTGCCAGCAGCGTAGTCGCGGATAACACTGAAGCTTTCTTT. Translating gives CASSVVADNTEAFF.

This clone was observed once. V is TRBV7-2 and J is TRBJ2-7, with no clear D. The CDR3 is 14 residues long. Germline V gene lookup returns CDR1 SGHTA and CDR2 FQGNSA. The V end was cut by 2 bases, the J end by 2 bases, with 10 bases between. The DNA of the CDR3 is TGTGCCAGCAGCTTAAATAGCCACCCCTACGAGCAGTACTTC. Translating it yields CASSLNSHPYEQYF.

This chain connects TRBV5-1 to TRBJ1-1, with 7 bases matching TRBD1. Trimming cost V 3 bases and J 4 bases; bases outside gene matches: 9. CDR3 length: 15 residues. Germline V gene lookup returns CDR1 SGHRS and CDR2 YFSETQ. This CDR3 reads CASSSRQGGFTEAFF. The CDR3 nucleotides read TGCGCCAGCAGCTCCCGACAGGGAGGCTTCACTGAAGCTTTCTTT.

The chain employs TRBV27 and TRBJ1-2, with D possibly TRBD1 on 5 matching bases. V was shortened by 8 bases and J by 4 bases, with 17 bases between the two germline ends. Germline CDR1 reads MNHEY; CDR2 reads SMNVEV (reference sequence). The CDR3 has 14 amino acids. The CDR3 is CASGGGPELYGYTF. CDR3 in DNA: TGTGCCAGCGGGGGTGGGCCTGAACTCTATGGCTACACCTTC.

Comments on this clone: The same CDR3 is also encoded by other DNA sequences in this sample. The rearrangement uses TRBV6-2 or TRBV6-3 and TRBJ2-7; D is perhaps TRBD2 (6 bases). CDR1 is MNHEY, CDR2 SVGEGT, per germline. V was trimmed by 6 bases and J by 6 bases, leaving 9 bases between them. The CDR3 is made up of 11 amino acids. The CDR3 DNA sequence: TGTGCCAGCAGCTTGGGGGGCGAGCAGTACTTC. This sequence encodes CASSLGGEQYF.

This sequence joins TRBV24-1 and TRBJ2-1, with 8 nucleotides matching TRBD1. Germline assignment: CDR1 KGHDR and CDR2 SFDVKD. The V segment lost 3 bases and the J segment 2 bases; nucleotides outside the gene matches: 8. The CDR3 extends over 17 amino acids. This CDR3 is CATSDQPTGATYNEQFF. Written as DNA, the CDR3 is TGTGCCACCAGTGATCAACCGACAGGGGCTACCTACAATGAGCAGTTCTTC.

The chain combines TRBV5-8 with TRBJ2-3; D might be TRBD2 (6 bases). V dropped 5 bases and J dropped 0 bases, with 10 bases sitting between them. The CDR3 sequence is 14 residues long. CDR1 and CDR2 from the germline V gene are SGHTS and YDEGEE. CDR3 protein: CASRRDFSTDTQYF. The CDR3 nucleotides are TGTGCCAGCAGAAGGGACTTCAGCACAGATACGCAGTATTTT.

This chain uses TRBV7-3 with TRBJ2-6; no reliable D call. V lost 0 bases and J 3 bases, leaving 0 bases between the germline ends. Germline V gives CDR1 SGHTA, CDR2 FQGTGA. The CDR3 totals 13 residues. The DNA of the CDR3 is TGTGCCAGCAGCTTAACTGGGGCCAACGTCCTGACTTTC. It codes for CASSLTGANVLTF.

The V and J genes are TRBV18 and TRBJ1-4; 7 bases map to TRBD1. Germline CDR1 KGHSH, CDR2 LQKENI. Losses at the gene ends were 2 bases for V and 4 bases for J; bases not matched to a gene: 4. The length of the CDR3 is 15 residues. The CDR3 nucleotides are TGTGCCAGCTCACCAACAGGGGCCGTTAATGAAAAACTGTTTTTT. This gives the protein CASSPTGAVNEKLFF. Variable domain in full (rest from reference TRBV18 and TRBJ1-4): NAGVMQNPRHLVRRRGQEARLRCSPMKGHSHVYWYRQLPEEGLKFMVYLQKENIIDESGMPKERFSAEFPKEGPSILRIQQVVRGDSAAYFCASSPTGAVNEKLFFGSGTQLSVL.

Turning to this clone: A much larger clone is a single base away; this may be a read error. This chain links TRBV6-5 with TRBJ1-5; no clear D. V was trimmed by 6 bases and J by 0 bases, leaving 6 bases between them. The germline gives CDR1 MNHEY, CDR2 SVGAGI. The CDR3 totals 13 residues. The CDR3 region has the DNA TGTGCCAGCAGGCCCTATAGCAATCAGCCCCAGCATTTT. Protein: CASRPYSNQPQHF.

This rearrangement joins TRBV28 to TRBJ1-6, with D possibly matching TRBD1 (5 bases). The length of the CDR3 is 14 residues. Germline lookup yields CDR1 MDHEN and CDR2 SYDVKM. Trimming left V 5 bases short and J 11 bases short, with 16 bases between. The CDR3 loop reads CASSPPGPNPPLHF. DNA for the CDR3: TGTGCCAGCAGTCCCCCGGGGCCTAACCCACCCCTCCACTTT.

This clone has only one observation. This chain connects TRBV6-1 to TRBJ2-3; 8 nucleotides agree with TRBD1. This CDR3 has 15 residues. Trimming took 3 bases from V and 2 from J; bases not matched to a gene: 4. The germline CDR1 and CDR2 sequences are MNHNS and SASEGT. This CDR3 is CASSEGQEYTDTQYF. In nucleotides, the CDR3 is TGTGCCAGCAGTGAGGGACAGGAGTACACAGATACGCAGTATTTT.

V usage is TRBV5-1 and J usage is TRBJ2-2, with 12 bases fitting TRBD2. The CDR3 has 17 residues. Germline V gene sequence: CDR1 SGHRS, CDR2 YFSETQ. Losses at the gene ends were 2 bases for V and 7 bases for J; bases not matched to a gene: 9. CDR3 amino acids: CASSFRRTSGKNGELFF. The CDR3 DNA follows: TGCGCCAGCAGCTTCCGTAGGACTAGCGGGAAAAACGGGGAGCTGTTTTTT.

With respect to this clone: In the same sample, other DNA sequences code for this CDR3. The V call is TRBV6-2 or TRBV6-3, the J call TRBJ1-1; no definite D call. V was shortened by 6 bases and J by 5 bases, with 10 bases between the two germline ends. Germline values: CDR1 MNHEY, CDR2 SVGEGT. The CDR3 is made up of 12 amino acids. The CDR3 DNA sequence: TGTGCCAGCAGCCCCGGTCGGACTGAAGCTTTCTTT. As protein: CASSPGRTEAFF.

The rearrangement links TRBV28 to TRBJ2-7; TRBD2 is a possible D gene (6 bases). From germline, CDR1 is MDHEN and CDR2 SYDVKM. This CDR3 comprises 14 residues. V was pared by 7 bases and J by 4 bases, with 17 bases between. The CDR3 DNA follows: TGTGCCAGCACCACTCGTGGGGGGTTGTACGAGCAGTACTTC. Translated: CASTTRGGLYEQYF.

The rearrangement joins TRBV19 to TRBJ1-4; 11 positions agree with TRBD1. The CDR3 is 16 amino acids. V shed 3 bases and J 10 bases; nucleotides not matched to a gene: 10. Germline values: CDR1 LNHDA, CDR2 SQIVND (reference sequence). In nucleotides, the CDR3 is TGTGCCAGTAGTATCCTTACCGGGACAGGGGGTGGAAAACTGTTTTTT. Translated, it gives CASSILTGTGGGKLFF.

J is TRBJ2-5 and V is TRBV15, with D maybe TRBD1 (5 bases). This CDR3 contains 14 residues. V gave up 11 bases and J gave up 3 bases, with 19 bases separating them. The germline V gene encodes CDR1 LNHNV and CDR2 YYDKDF (reference sequence). CDR3 protein: CAAGERGREETQYF. The CDR3 DNA reads TGTGCCGCCGGCGAAAGGGGCAGGGAAGAGACCCAGTACTTC.

This chain uses TRBV5-1 with TRBJ2-4; 7 bases line up with TRBD2. V trimming: 4 bases; J trimming: 8 bases; junction bases outside the gene matches: 12. The length of the CDR3 is 15 residues. CDR1 and CDR2 from the germline V gene are SGHRS and YFSETQ. The CDR3: CASSPEGGVRDIQYF. The CDR3 nucleotides read TGCGCCAGCAGCCCGGAGGGAGGGGTGCGCGACATTCAGTACTTC.

The rearrangement links TRBV28 to TRBJ2-7, with TRBD1 matching 7 bases. The germline V gene encodes CDR1 MDHEN and CDR2 SYDVKM. This CDR3 contains 14 residues. Unmatched junction bases numbered 7, after V lost 6 bases and J lost 2 bases. The CDR3 here is CASSDRVPPYEQYF. The CDR3 DNA follows: TGTGCCAGCAGCGACAGGGTCCCACCCTACGAGCAGTACTTC.

The V call is TRBV7-2, the J call TRBJ1-1, with a possible D match to TRBD1 (6 bases). V lost 3 bases and J lost 5, with 13 bases in between. The V gene's germline CDR1 is SGHTA and CDR2 FQGNSA. CDR3 size: 14 residues. Here the CDR3 DNA reads TGTGCCAGCAGCTTCAGACAGGTCGGGACTGAAGCTTTCTTT. Protein: CASSFRQVGTEAFF.

V is TRBV7-8 and J is TRBJ1-2; D is ambiguous. Germline CDR1 reads SGHVS; CDR2 reads FQNEAQ. Between the trimmed V and J ends, which lost 6 bases and 7 bases, there was a span of 9 bases. The CDR3 length is 11 residues. The CDR3 reads CASRASGGYTF. The CDR3 DNA reads as TGTGCCAGCAGGGCGTCGGGTGGCTACACCTTC.

This clone appeared a single time. The gene calls are TRBV5-6 and TRBJ1-2, with D possibly TRBD1 on 6 matching bases. Germline CDR1 is SGHDT and CDR2 is YYEEEE. Trimming cost V 5 bases and J 4 bases, with 15 bases left between them. The CDR3 is 14 residues long. The CDR3 here is CASRYPGTTYGYTF. Here the CDR3 DNA reads TGTGCCAGCAGATATCCCGGGACAACCTATGGCTACACCTTC.

The gene calls are TRBV9 and TRBJ2-1, with TRBD2 matching 9 bases. CDR1 SGDLS and CDR2 YYNGEE come from the germline V gene. J was trimmed by 3 bases and V by 0 bases; bases with no gene match: 4. The CDR3 runs to 16 residues. The CDR3, as DNA: TGTGCCAGCAGCGTAGCCTTAGCGGGAGTCTACAATGAGCAGTTCTTC. Amino acids: CASSVALAGVYNEQFF.

The chain links TRBV6-2 or TRBV6-3 to TRBJ1-5; D gene unclear. The CDR3 has 15 amino acids. Per germline, CDR1 MNHEY and CDR2 SVGEGT. Deletions cut 6 bases from V and 3 bases from J, with 15 bases between. In DNA form, the CDR3 reads TGTGCCAGCAGCCCAAGGGATCCGGACAATCAGCCCCAGCATTTT. Protein: CASSPRDPDNQPQHF.